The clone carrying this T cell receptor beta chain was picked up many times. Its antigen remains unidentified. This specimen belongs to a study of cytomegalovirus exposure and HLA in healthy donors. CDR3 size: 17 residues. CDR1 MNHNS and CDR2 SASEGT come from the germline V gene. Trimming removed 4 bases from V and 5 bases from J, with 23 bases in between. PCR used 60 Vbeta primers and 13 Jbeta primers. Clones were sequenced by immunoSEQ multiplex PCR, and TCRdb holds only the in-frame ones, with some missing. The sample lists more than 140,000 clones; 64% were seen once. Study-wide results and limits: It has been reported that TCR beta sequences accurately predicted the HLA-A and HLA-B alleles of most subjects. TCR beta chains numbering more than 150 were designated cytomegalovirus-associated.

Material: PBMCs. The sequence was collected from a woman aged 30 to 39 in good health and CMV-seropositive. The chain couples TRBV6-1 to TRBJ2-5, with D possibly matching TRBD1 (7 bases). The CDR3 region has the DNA TGTGCCAGCAGTGGGTACACCGGTCAGGGGGGCAAGGAGACCCAGTACTTC. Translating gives CASSGYTGQGGKETQYF.